The present entry profiles one T cell receptor beta chain with its context. What antigen it recognizes has not been identified. The sample holds no much larger clone one base away, and base qualities are not on file. TCR CDR3 regions were amplified from genomic DNA by multiplex PCR using the deep immunoSEQ assay. Extracted genomic DNA from each cell subset was spread evenly across all wells of several immunoSEQ 96-well plates, with each plate serving as a replicate. For sorted subsets, 150 to 250 ng genomic DNA, equal to 30,000 or so T cell genomes, was loaded into each replicate PCR. The purified libraries were quantified using a Qubit 3.0 fluorometer, sized with a Bioanalyzer 2100, and then quantified again using the KAPA Library Quantification kit. Each immunoSEQ 96-well plate was sequenced on its own single-read 150-cycle Illumina NextSeq 550 flow cell. The original pipeline was this. Because the immunoSEQ output held only junctional sequences and lacked quality scores, the filtering could not match the filtering applied to full-length reads. To assign V/J genes and CDR3, sequences were annotated against IMGT germline references using PyIR, a Python wrapper for IgBLAST v1.9. Reads with weak V/J assignments (E-value above 1e-6), missing CDR3, stop codons, out-of-frame junctions, or ambiguous translated residues were removed. A V3J clonotype was defined by an identical inferred V gene, J gene, and CDR3 amino acid sequence. The percentage overlap between two repertoires was calculated by dividing the number of shared unique clonotypes by the size of the smaller repertoire. Three approaches were used to assess repertoire richness: RTK rarefaction, the Chao1 estimator, and Recon v2.1 estimates of unobserved clonotypes. OLGA was used to compute generation probabilities for all TCRbeta clonotypes that the gDNA method yielded from four donors. Imported from immuneACCESS, the table was reduced by TCRdb to in-frame sequences with V and J called. These copies leave out some clones; in studies compared against another copy, an unresolved V gene accounts for under half, and the cause of the remainder is not known. The V and J calls and clone size are taken from that table; D and trimming were inferred from the DNA. The sample table shows about 380,000 clones, and 95% to 97% are seen once. The leading ten clones occupy more than 0.3% of the sample.

The record originates from a study of shared clonotypes between healthy human individuals (dated by TCRdb to the early 2020s). Looking at the study overall: The cohort comprised two women and a few men aged 18 to 49 years. For each donor, three plates each were used for CD4 naive and CD4 memory, two plates were used for CD8 naive, and one plate was used for CD8 memory. To estimate repertoire size and how much clonotypes are shared between individuals, the study performed deep sequencing of blood TCR repertoires from a few healthy adults. Libraries were prepared and TCR repertoires were sequenced by different laboratories using diverse techniques, in order to increase sequencing depth and limit assay-specific biases. Between about 0.8 and 9.5 billion PBMCs per donor were obtained by leukapheresis.

Healthy HIV-negative adults with no recently reported acute infections or vaccinations were included as donors. Only Caucasian adults living in Nashville, Tennessee, USA were represented among the donors. CD8 memory samples were composed of magnetically selected CD45RO+ cells combined with CCR7-negative CD45RA+ effector memory (TemRA) cells. After blood collection by leukapheresis, PBMCs were isolated using Ficoll-Histopaque density gradient centrifugation and then cryopreserved in the vapor phase of liquid nitrogen. Analytical flow cytometry was used to check the purity and quantity of every magnetically sorted T cell population. Genomic DNA was isolated from every sorted fraction and measured by UV absorbance on a Nanodrop 2000c. The CDR3 sequence holds 14 residues, the cysteine and phenylalanine included. The DNA shown is the 42-base CDR3, in frame from base 1. CDR1 and CDR2 (ENHRY, SYGVKD) derive from the germline V gene. V was cut back by 6 bases and J by 1 base, leaving a gap of 9 bases between them.

The full study reports these points: Larger estimated clonotype richness was generally found for naive subsets than for memory subsets. Across four donors, about 5.2% of naive CD4, 3% to 3.5% of naive CD8, 2.3% of memory CD4, and 0.4% of memory CD8 clonotypes were shared. Rarefaction of sorted-subset datasets indicated incomplete sequencing despite the large sequencing depth. Based on pairwise subsampling, the degree of clonotype sharing among donors was expected to be affected by sequencing depth. The small number of donors limited the genetic and exposure-history diversity represented. Only blood was sampled, and tissue TCR repertoires likely differ from those in blood. Higher generation probabilities were observed for clonotypes shared by all four sorted-subset donors than for non-shared clonotypes.

The sequencing input was memory CD8+ T cells sorted from blood. The cell subset or site label here, explained by the study, means: CD45RO+ cells pooled with CCR7-negative TemRA cells. The V and J segments used are TRBV10-3 and TRBJ2-2; the D gene is perhaps TRBD1 or TRBD2, each of them matching over 6 bases. This TCR came from a man aged 30 to 45 in good health. Here the CDR3 is given as CAIREGQNTGELFF. At the DNA level, the sequence is TGTGCCATCAGGGAGGGACAGAACACCGGGGAGCTGTTTTTT.